Presented here are 22 T cell receptor beta chains from one specimen sequenced in a study of radiation and T cells in renal cell carcinoma. The time point here: blood 4 weeks post-SBRT, at nephrectomy. Treatment described: 15 Gy SBRT to primary tumor, nephrectomy 4 weeks later. Assay: immunoSEQ multiplex PCR; the TCRdb copy retains only in-frame clones and omits some. The sample holds around 170,000 clones, about 88% seen once. The specimen was blood, collected from a patient whose treatment included radiotherapy and nephrectomy. Every receptor here comes from a woman between 45 and 60 years old with renal cell carcinoma.

This rearrangement joins TRBV18 to TRBJ1-1, with D possibly matching TRBD1 (6 bases). Germline loops: CDR1 KGHSH, CDR2 LQKENI. This CDR3 region has 14 residues. The V and J ends lost 2 bases and 3 bases respectively, with 10 bases between them. DNA of the CDR3: TGTGCCAGCTCACCAGGGGGGGCGGACACTGAAGCTTTCTTT. Translated, it gives CASSPGGADTEAFF.

This chain joins TRBV13 and TRBJ2-2, with no clear D. V was shortened by 0 bases and J by 3 bases, with 2 bases between the two germline ends. The CDR3 contains 13 residues. CDR1 PRHDT and CDR2 FYEKMQ come from the germline V gene (reference sequence). CDR3 loop: CASSLGDTGELFF. DNA for the CDR3: TGTGCCAGCAGCTTAGGGGACACCGGGGAGCTGTTTTTT.

The chain joins TRBV7-2 to TRBJ2-7; the D gene could be TRBD1 or TRBD2 (5 bases each). Germline CDR1 and CDR2: SGHTA and FQGNSA. The ends were cut back, 5 bases at V and 4 bases at J, with 18 bases in the middle. The CDR3 extends over 15 amino acids. The CDR3 DNA sequence: TGTGCCAGCAGCCCCCCAGGGACGACCTTTTACGAGCAGTACTTC. Protein: CASSPPGTTFYEQYF.

The chain employs TRBV10-2 and TRBJ2-1; the D gene is possibly TRBD2 (6 bases). Germline lookup yields CDR1 WSHSY and CDR2 SAAADI. The CDR3 loop spans 15 amino acids. With 2 bases removed from V and 2 bases from J, the gap between germline ends came to 10 bases. CDR3 residues: CASSEMAGTYNEQFF. The CDR3 DNA reads as TGCGCCAGCAGTGAGATGGCGGGGACCTACAATGAGCAGTTCTTC.

The chain joins TRBV4-2 to TRBJ2-6, with D unresolved. The CDR3 sequence is 15 residues long. Deletions cut 4 bases from V and 0 bases from J, with 7 bases between. The germline V gene has CDR1 LGHNA and CDR2 YNFKEQ. The CDR3 region is CASSPGFSGANVLTF. In DNA, the CDR3 is TGTGCCAGCAGCCCAGGTTTCTCTGGGGCCAACGTCCTGACTTTC.

In the case of this clone: A read error may produce the germline difference seen at one junction end. The chain recombines TRBV6-1 with TRBJ2-7, with D uncertain. The CDR3 runs 11 residues. Germline loops: CDR1 MNHNS, CDR2 SASEGT. Written as DNA, the CDR3 is TGTGCCAGCTTCGGTTCCTTCGAGCAGTACTTC. It is translated as CASFGSFEQYF.

The genes are TRBV19 and TRBJ2-3, with D possibly being TRBD2 (6 bases). Between the trimmed V and J ends, which lost 9 bases and 4 bases, there was a span of 20 bases. The CDR3 is 15 amino acids. CDR1 LNHDA and CDR2 SQIVND come from the germline V gene (reference sequence). The CDR3 sequence is CASGGTGIVADTQYF. For the CDR3, the DNA is TGTGCCAGCGGCGGGACGGGGATTGTCGCAGATACGCAGTATTTT.

This clone has more than one count but fewer than ten. J is TRBJ1-1 and V is TRBV29-1; D perhaps matches TRBD1 (6 bases). This CDR3 contains 13 residues. The V and J ends lost 7 bases and 0 bases respectively, with 12 bases between them. Per germline, CDR1 SQVTM and CDR2 ANQGSEA. Here the CDR3 DNA reads TGCAGCGCCAGGACAGCACTGAACACTGAAGCTTTCTTT. It translates to CSARTALNTEAFF.

The rearrangement joins TRBV5-1 to TRBJ2-5; a possible D gene is TRBD1 (5 bases). The CDR3 has 13 amino acids. The ends were cut back, 7 bases at V and 5 bases at J, with 15 bases in the middle. CDR1 and CDR2 (germline): SGHRS, YFSETQ. In nucleotides, the CDR3 is TGCGCCAGCGGCAAAGGGGTCGGGGAGACCCAGTACTTC. As protein: CASGKGVGETQYF.

This clone appeared many times. Other DNA sequences from this sample encode an identical CDR3 as well. The rearrangement joins TRBV30 to TRBJ2-5; 7 bases align to TRBD2. V lost 2 bases to trimming and J lost 4 bases; unmatched junction nucleotides: 4. CDR1 and CDR2 (germline): GTSNPN, SVGIG (reference sequence). The CDR3 spans 13 residues. CDR3 nucleotides: TGTGCCTGGAGTTCGGGGGGTCGAGAGACCCAGTACTTC. Residues: CAWSSGGRETQYF.

The chain couples TRBV5-1 to TRBJ1-2; 7 bases match TRBD1. With 3 bases clipped from V and 4 bases from J, the junction kept 6 bases outside the gene matches. This CDR3 has 14 residues. CDR1 and CDR2 (germline): SGHRS, YFSETQ. The CDR3 DNA is TGCGCCAGCAGCTCCGACAGGGCCCTCTATGGCTACACCTTC. This encodes CASSSDRALYGYTF.

The gene calls are TRBV11-1 and TRBJ2-5; D tentatively fits TRBD1 or TRBD2 (5 bases each). Trimming removed 5 bases from V and 5 bases from J, with 18 bases in between. The CDR3 is 15 amino acids. Germline values: CDR1 SGHAT, CDR2 FQDESV (reference sequence). CDR3 nucleotide sequence: TGTGCCAGCAGCATCCGGACATCTCCGGGGGAGACCCAGTACTTC. Translation: CASSIRTSPGETQYF.

The chain links TRBV5-6 to TRBJ2-7; 8 bases agree with TRBD2. The CDR3 has 15 amino acids. The J segment lost 1 base and the V segment lost 5 bases, leaving 8 bases of the junction unmatched. The germline CDR1 and CDR2 sequences are SGHDT and YYEEEE. The CDR3 spells CASRAGGFRSYEQYF. The CDR3 DNA sequence: TGTGCCAGCAGGGCGGGGGGCTTTCGATCCTACGAGCAGTACTTC.

The chain couples TRBV4-1 to TRBJ2-6; 9 positions match TRBD1. The CDR3 runs 19 residues. Germline CDR1 MGHRA, CDR2 YSYEKL. V lost 1 base, J lost 0 bases, and 7 bases stayed unmatched. Written as DNA, the CDR3 is TGCGCCAGCAGCCAAGTAAGAGGACAGGGGAGCTCTGGGGCCAACGTCCTGACTTTC. Amino acids: CASSQVRGQGSSGANVLTF.

This clone was counted a few times. This chain links TRBV14 with TRBJ1-1; D gene ambiguous. The CDR3 spans 13 residues. The germline CDR1 and CDR2 sequences are SGHDN and FVKESK. V lost 4 bases and J 0 bases, leaving 6 bases between the germline ends. CDR3 nucleotide sequence: TGTGCCAGCAGCCCGTCGATGAACACTGAAGCTTTCTTT. Amino acid sequence: CASSPSMNTEAFF.

The chain recombines TRBV19 with TRBJ1-6; 7 positions agree with TRBD1. Unmatched junction bases numbered 8, after V lost 7 bases and J lost 5 bases. Germline CDR1 LNHDA, CDR2 SQIVND (reference sequence). This CDR3 contains 15 residues. CDR3 sequence reads: CASKRDRSDNSPLHF. The DNA of the CDR3 is TGTGCCAGTAAAAGGGACAGATCCGATAATTCACCCCTCCACTTT. Variable domain in full (rest from reference TRBV19 and TRBJ1-6): DGGITQSPKYLFRKEGQNVTLSCEQNLNHDAMYWYRQDPGQGLRLIYYSQIVNDFQKGDIAEGYSVSREKKESFPLTVTSAQKNPTAFYLCASKRDRSDNSPLHFGNGTRLTVT.

The chain employs TRBV6-1 and TRBJ2-7; D possibly corresponds to TRBD1 (5 bases). V was trimmed by 6 bases and J by 4 bases, leaving 19 bases between them. Per the germline V gene, CDR1 is MNHNS and CDR2 is SASEGT. The CDR3 contains 15 residues. The CDR3 DNA sequence: TGTGCCAGCAGAAAATTATCGGATACAGGATACGAGCAGTACTTC. Its protein product is CASRKLSDTGYEQYF.

The V gene is TRBV29-1, the J gene TRBJ2-7; possibly TRBD1 for D (5 bases). The germline V gene encodes CDR1 SQVTM and CDR2 ANQGSEA. The CDR3 extends over 13 amino acids. Trimming cost V 4 bases and J 1 base, with 11 bases left between them. As DNA, the CDR3 is TGCAGCGTTGTATTGGGGCGATCCTACGAGCAGTACTTC. Translated, it gives CSVVLGRSYEQYF.

This clone has only one observation. This rearrangement joins TRBV15 to TRBJ2-7; 7 bases are shared with TRBD1. CDR3 length equals 17 residues. Germline-derived CDR1 and CDR2 are LNHNV and YYDKDF (reference sequence). After removal of 3 bases from V and 0 bases from J, the junction contained 11 bases not matched to a gene. The CDR3 region has the DNA TGTGCCACCAGCAGCTTCCTTGGGGCAGGGGGCTCCTACGAGCAGTACTTC. This gives the protein CATSSFLGAGGSYEQYF.

This chain connects TRBV11-3 to TRBJ2-7, with TRBD2 matching over 11 bases. V lost 5 bases to trimming and J lost 5 bases; unmatched junction nucleotides: 8. Germline-derived CDR1 and CDR2 are SGHNT and YENEEA. CDR3 length equals 15 residues. The DNA of the CDR3 is TGTGCCAGCAGCGCTAGCGGGGGGCCCCTCGACGAGCAGTACTTC. Translation gives CASSASGGPLDEQYF.

The chain joins TRBV2 to TRBJ1-4; D remains unclear. Per the germline V gene, CDR1 is SNHLY and CDR2 is FYNNEI. The CDR3 length is 15 residues. With 2 bases removed from V and 7 bases from J, the gap between germline ends came to 14 bases. The DNA for the CDR3 is TGTGCCAGCAGTGAATTTTGGGCCCCGAGTGAAAAACTGTTTTTT. Translated, it gives CASSEFWAPSEKLFF.

The chain employs TRBV5-5 and TRBJ1-5; D ambiguous. The CDR3 length is 14 residues. V lost 4 bases to trimming and J lost 3 bases, with 11 bases between them. The V gene's germline CDR1 is SGHKS and CDR2 YYEKEE (reference sequence). CDR3: CASSDPAFNQPQHF. CDR3 nucleotide sequence: TGTGCCAGCAGCGACCCGGCCTTCAATCAGCCCCAGCATTTT.